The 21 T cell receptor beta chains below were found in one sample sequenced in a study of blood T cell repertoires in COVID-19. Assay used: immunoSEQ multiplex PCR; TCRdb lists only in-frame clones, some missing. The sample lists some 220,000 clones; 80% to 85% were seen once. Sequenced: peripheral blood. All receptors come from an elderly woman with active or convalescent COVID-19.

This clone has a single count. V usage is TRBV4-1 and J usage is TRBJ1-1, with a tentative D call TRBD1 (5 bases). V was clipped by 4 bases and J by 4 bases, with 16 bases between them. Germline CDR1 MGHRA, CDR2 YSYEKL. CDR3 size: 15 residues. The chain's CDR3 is CASSPQEGRGTEAFF. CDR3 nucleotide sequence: TGCGCCAGCAGCCCCCAGGAGGGGAGGGGCACTGAAGCTTTCTTT.

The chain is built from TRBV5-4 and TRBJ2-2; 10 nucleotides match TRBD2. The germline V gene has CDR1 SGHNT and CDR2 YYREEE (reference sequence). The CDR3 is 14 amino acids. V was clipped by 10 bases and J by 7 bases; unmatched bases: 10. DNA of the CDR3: TGTGCCGCAGGGCTAGCGGGAGCAGACGGGGAGCTGTTTTTT. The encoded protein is CAAGLAGADGELFF. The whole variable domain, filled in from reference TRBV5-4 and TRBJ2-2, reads ETGVTQSPTHLIKTRGQQVTLRCSSQSGHNTVSWYQQALGQGPQFIFQYYREEENGRGNFPPRFSGLQFPNYSSELNVNALELDDSALYLCAAGLAGADGELFFGEGSRLTVL.

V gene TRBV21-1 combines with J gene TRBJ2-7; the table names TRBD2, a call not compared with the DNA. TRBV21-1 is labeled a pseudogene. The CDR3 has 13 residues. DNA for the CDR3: TGTGCCAGCAGCAAAATTCGGGGCTACGAGCAGTACTTC. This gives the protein CASSKIRGYEQYF.

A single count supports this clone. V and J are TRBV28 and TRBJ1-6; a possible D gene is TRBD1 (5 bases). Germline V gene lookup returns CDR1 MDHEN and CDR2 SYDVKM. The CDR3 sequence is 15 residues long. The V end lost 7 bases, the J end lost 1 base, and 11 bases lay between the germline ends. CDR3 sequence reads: CASNPGLSYNSPLHF. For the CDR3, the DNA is TGTGCCAGCAACCCAGGGCTTTCCTATAATTCACCCCTCCACTTT. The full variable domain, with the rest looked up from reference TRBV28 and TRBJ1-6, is DVKVTQSSRYLVKRTGEKVFLECVQDMDHENMFWYRQDPGLGLRLIYFSYDVKMKEKGDIPEGYSVSREKKERFSLILESASTNQTSMYLCASNPGLSYNSPLHFGNGTRLTVT.

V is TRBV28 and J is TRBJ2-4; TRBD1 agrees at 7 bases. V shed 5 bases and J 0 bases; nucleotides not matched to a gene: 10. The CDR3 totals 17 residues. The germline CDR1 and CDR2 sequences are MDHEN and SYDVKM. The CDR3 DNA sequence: TGTGCCAGCAGTCCCACAACAGGGGTCGTAGCCAAAAACATTCAGTACTTC. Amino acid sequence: CASSPTTGVVAKNIQYF.

The CDR3 DNA sequence: TGTGCCGGAGGACAGGCCCGTAATGAAAAACTGTTTTTT. This encodes CAGGQARNEKLFF. The chain carries TRBV10-3 and TRBJ1-4, with 7 positions matching TRBD1. This CDR3 is built from 13 residues. V lost 11 bases to trimming and J lost 4 bases; unmatched junction nucleotides: 7. Germline V lookup: CDR1 ENHRY, CDR2 SYGVKD.

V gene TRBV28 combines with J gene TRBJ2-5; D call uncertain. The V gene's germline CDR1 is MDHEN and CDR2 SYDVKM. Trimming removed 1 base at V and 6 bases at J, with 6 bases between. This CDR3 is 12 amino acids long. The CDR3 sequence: CASSLSPKTQYF. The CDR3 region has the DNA TGTGCCAGCAGTTTATCCCCTAAGACCCAGTACTTC.

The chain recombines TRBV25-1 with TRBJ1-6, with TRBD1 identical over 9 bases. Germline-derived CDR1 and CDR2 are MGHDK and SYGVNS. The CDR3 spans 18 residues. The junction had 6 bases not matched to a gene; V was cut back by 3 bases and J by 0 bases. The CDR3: CASSDGGTGSSYNSPLHF. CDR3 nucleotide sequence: TGTGCCAGCAGTGATGGGGGGACAGGGAGCTCCTATAATTCACCCCTCCACTTT. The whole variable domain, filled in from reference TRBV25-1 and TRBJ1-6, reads EADIYQTPRYLVIGTGKKITLECSQTMGHDKMYWYQQDPGMELHLIHYSYGVNSTEKGDLSSESTVSRIRTEHFPLTLESARPSHTSQYLCASSDGGTGSSYNSPLHFGNGTRLTVT.

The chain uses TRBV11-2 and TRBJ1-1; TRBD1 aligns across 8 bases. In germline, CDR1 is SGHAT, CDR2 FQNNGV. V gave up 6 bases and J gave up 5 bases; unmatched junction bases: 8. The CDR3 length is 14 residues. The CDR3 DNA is TGTGCCAGCAGTTCTTACAGGGGGGAGACTGAAGCTTTCTTT. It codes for CASSSYRGETEAFF. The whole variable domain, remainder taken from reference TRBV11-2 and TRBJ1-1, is EAGVAQSPRYKIIEKRQSVAFWCNPISGHATLYWYQQILGQGPKLLIQFQNNGVVDDSQLPKDRFSAERLKGVDSTLKIQPAKLEDSAVYLCASSSYRGETEAFFGQGTRLTVV.

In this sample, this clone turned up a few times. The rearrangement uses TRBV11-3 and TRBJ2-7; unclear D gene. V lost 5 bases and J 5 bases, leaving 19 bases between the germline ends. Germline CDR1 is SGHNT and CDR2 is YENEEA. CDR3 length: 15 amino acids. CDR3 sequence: CASSPFLAQIHEQYF. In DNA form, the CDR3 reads TGTGCCAGCAGCCCCTTCTTAGCCCAGATCCACGAGCAGTACTTC.

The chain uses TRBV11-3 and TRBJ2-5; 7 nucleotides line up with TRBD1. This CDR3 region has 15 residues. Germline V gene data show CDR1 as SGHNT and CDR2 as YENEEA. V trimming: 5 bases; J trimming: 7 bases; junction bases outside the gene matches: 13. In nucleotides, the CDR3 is TGTGCCAGCAGCCTAGGGACAGCAGATAGGGGGACCCAGTACTTC. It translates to CASSLGTADRGTQYF.

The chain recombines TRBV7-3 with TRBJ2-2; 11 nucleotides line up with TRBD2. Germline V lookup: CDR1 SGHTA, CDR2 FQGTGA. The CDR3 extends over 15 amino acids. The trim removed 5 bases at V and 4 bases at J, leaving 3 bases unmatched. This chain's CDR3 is CASSALAGGTGELFF. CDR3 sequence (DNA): TGTGCCAGCAGCGCCCTAGCGGGAGGCACCGGGGAGCTGTTTTTT. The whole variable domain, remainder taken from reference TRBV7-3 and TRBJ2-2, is GAGVSQTPSNKVTEKGKYVELRCDPISGHTALYWYRQSLGQGPEFLIYFQGTGAADDSGLPNDRFFAVRPEGSVSTLKIQRTERGDSAVYLCASSALAGGTGELFFGEGSRLTVL.

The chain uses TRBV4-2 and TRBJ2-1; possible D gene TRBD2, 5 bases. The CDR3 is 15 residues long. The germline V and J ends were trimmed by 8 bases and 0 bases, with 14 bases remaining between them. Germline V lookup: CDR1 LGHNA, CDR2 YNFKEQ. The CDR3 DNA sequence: TGTGCCAGCTTGGCCAGCGGTACCTCCTACAATGAGCAGTTCTTC. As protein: CASLASGTSYNEQFF.

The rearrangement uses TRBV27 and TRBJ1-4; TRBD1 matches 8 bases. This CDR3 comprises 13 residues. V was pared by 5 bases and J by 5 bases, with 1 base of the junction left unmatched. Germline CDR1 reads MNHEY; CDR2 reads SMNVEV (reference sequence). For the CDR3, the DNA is TGTGCCAGCAGTCGGACAGGGAATGAAAAACTGTTTTTT. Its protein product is CASSRTGNEKLFF.

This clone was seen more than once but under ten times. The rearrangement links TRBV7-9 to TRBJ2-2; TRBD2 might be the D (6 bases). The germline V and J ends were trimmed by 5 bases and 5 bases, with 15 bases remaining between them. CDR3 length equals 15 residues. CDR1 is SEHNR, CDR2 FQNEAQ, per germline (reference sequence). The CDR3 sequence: CASSPGGGWTGELFF. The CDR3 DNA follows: TGTGCCAGCAGCCCCGGGGGAGGATGGACCGGGGAGCTGTTTTTT.

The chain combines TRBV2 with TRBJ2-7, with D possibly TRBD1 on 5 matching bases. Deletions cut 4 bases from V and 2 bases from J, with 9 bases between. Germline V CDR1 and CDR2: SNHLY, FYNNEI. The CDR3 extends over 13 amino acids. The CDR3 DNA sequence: TGTGCCAGCAGTGTAGACAGTGCCTACGAGCAGTACTTC. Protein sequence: CASSVDSAYEQYF.

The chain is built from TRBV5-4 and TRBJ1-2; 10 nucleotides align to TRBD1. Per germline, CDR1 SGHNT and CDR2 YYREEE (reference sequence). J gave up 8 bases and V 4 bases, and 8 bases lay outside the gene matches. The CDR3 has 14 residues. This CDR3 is CASSLWDRGGGYTF. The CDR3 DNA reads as TGTGCCAGCAGCCTATGGGACAGGGGAGGCGGCTACACCTTC.

CDR3 sequence reads: CAWSVWALYQETQYF. In DNA, the CDR3 is TGTGCCTGGAGTGTTTGGGCCTTGTACCAAGAGACCCAGTACTTC. The chain links TRBV30 to TRBJ2-5; D ambiguous. This CDR3 spans 15 amino acids. The ends were cut back, 0 bases at V and 0 bases at J, with 11 bases in the middle. The germline V gene encodes CDR1 GTSNPN and CDR2 SVGIG (reference sequence). The full variable domain, completed using reference TRBV30 and TRBJ2-5, is SQTIHQWPATLVQPVGSPLSLECTVEGTSNPNLYWYRQAAGRGLQLLFYSVGIGQISSEVPQNLSASRPQDRQFILSSKKLLLSDSGFYLCAWSVWALYQETQYFGPGTRLLVL.

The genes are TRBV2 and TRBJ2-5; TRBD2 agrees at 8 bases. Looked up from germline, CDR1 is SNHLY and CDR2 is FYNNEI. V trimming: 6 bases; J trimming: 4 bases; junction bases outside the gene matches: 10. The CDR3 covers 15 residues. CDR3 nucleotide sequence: TGTGCCAGCAGGGGCGGGAGGTCCCCAAGAGAGACCCAGTACTTC. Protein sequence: CASRGGRSPRETQYF.

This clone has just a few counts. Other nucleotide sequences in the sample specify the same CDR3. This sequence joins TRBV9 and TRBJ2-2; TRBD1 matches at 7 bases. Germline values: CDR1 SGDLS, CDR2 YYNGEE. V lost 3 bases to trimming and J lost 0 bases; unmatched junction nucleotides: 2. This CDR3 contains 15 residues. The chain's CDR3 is CASSAGTANTGELFF. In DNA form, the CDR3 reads TGTGCCAGCAGCGCCGGGACAGCGAACACCGGGGAGCTGTTTTTT. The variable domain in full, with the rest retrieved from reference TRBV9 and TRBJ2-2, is DSGVTQTPKHLITATGQRVTLRCSPRSGDLSVYWYQQSLDQGLQFLIQYYNGEERAKGNILERFSAQQFPDLHSELNLSSLELGDSALYFCASSAGTANTGELFFGEGSRLTVL.

This chain's CDR3 is CASSLLGGFAYEQYF. CDR3 nucleotides: TGTGCCAGCAGCTTACTGGGAGGGTTTGCCTACGAGCAGTACTTC. This chain uses TRBV11-2 with TRBJ2-7; the match to TRBD2 covers 7 bases. The CDR3 covers 15 residues. The J segment lost 2 bases and the V segment lost 2 bases, leaving 6 bases of the junction unmatched. The germline gives CDR1 SGHAT, CDR2 FQNNGV. The full variable domain, in which reference TRBV11-2 and TRBJ2-7 provide the parts outside the CDR3, is EAGVAQSPRYKIIEKRQSVAFWCNPISGHATLYWYQQILGQGPKLLIQFQNNGVVDDSQLPKDRFSAERLKGVDSTLKIQPAKLEDSAVYLCASSLLGGFAYEQYFGPGTRLTVT.